The entry below gives a single T cell receptor beta chain sequence along with its context. Negative isolation yielded CD4+ and CD8+ T cells, and FACS enriched TEMRA cells. cDNA came from about 0.5 to 1 ug RNA primed by random hexamers. TCRdb passed the immunoSEQ multiplex PCR reads through MiXCR, listing each CDR3 protein once. The data contain about 140,000 distinct CDR3 sequences, approximately 93% of them singletons. The data belong to a study of CD8 T cells in Susac syndrome. This CDR3 is built from 14 residues. V gave up 4 bases and J gave up 8 bases, with 18 bases separating them. Germline V gene lookup returns CDR1 SGDLS and CDR2 YYNGEE.

Sequencing was performed on CD4+ T cells from PBMCs. This sequence was found in a human donor in good health. This chain joins TRBV9 and TRBJ1-1, with D uncertain. In DNA form, the CDR3 reads TGTGCCAGCAGCTCTCAGACCCTACAGTTAGAAGCTTTCTTT. This gives the protein CASSSQTLQLEAFF.